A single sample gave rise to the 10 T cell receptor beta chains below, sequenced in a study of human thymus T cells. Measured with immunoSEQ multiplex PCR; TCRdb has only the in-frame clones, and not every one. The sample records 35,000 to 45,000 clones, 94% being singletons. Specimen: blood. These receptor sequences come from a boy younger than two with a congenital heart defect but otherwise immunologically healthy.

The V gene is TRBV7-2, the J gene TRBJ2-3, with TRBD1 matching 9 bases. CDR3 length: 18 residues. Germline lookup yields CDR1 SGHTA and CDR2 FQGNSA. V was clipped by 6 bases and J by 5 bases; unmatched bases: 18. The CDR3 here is CASSTGTGMGGVQDTQYF. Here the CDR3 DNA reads TGTGCCAGCAGTACCGGGACAGGGATGGGCGGGGTTCAAGATACGCAGTATTTT.

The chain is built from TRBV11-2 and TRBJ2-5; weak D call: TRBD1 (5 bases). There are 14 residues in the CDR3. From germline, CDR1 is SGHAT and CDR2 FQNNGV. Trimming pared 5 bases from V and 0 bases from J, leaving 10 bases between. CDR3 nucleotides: TGTGCCAGCAGCATAAGACAGTACCAAGAGACCCAGTACTTC. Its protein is CASSIRQYQETQYF. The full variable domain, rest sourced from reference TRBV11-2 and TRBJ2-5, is EAGVAQSPRYKIIEKRQSVAFWCNPISGHATLYWYQQILGQGPKLLIQFQNNGVVDDSQLPKDRFSAERLKGVDSTLKIQPAKLEDSAVYLCASSIRQYQETQYFGPGTRLLVL.

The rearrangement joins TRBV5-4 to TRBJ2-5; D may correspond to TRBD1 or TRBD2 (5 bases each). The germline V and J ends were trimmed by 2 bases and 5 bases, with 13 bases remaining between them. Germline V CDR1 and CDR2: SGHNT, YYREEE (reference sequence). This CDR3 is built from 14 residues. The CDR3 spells CASSFRGGGETQYF. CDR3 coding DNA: TGTGCCAGCAGCTTCCGGGGCGGCGGTGAGACCCAGTACTTC.

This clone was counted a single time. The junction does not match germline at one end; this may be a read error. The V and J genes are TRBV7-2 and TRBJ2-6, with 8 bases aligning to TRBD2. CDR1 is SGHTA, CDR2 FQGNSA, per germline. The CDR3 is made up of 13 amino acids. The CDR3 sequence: CASSSGGGNVLTF. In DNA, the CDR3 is TGTGCCAGCAGTTCCGGGGGGGGCAACGTCCTGACTTTC.

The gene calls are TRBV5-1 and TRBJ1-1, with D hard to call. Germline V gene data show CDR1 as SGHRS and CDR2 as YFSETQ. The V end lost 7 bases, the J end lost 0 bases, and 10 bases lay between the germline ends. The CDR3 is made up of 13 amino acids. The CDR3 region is CASPEELNTEAFF. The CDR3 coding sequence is TGCGCCAGCCCCGAGGAGCTGAACACTGAAGCTTTCTTT.

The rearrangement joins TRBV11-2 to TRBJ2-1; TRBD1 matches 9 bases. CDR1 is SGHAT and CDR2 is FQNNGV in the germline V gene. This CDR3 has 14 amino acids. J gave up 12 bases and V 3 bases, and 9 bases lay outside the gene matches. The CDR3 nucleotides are TGTGCCAGCAGCTTGGGACAGGGAGCTTTTGGGCAGTTCTTC. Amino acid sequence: CASSLGQGAFGQFF.

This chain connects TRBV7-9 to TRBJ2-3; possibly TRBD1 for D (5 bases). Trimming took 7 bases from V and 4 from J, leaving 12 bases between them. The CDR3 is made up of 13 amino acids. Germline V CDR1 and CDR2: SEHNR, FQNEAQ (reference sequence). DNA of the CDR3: TGTGCCAGCAAACCGCAGGGTCCAGATACGCAGTATTTT. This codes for CASKPQGPDTQYF.

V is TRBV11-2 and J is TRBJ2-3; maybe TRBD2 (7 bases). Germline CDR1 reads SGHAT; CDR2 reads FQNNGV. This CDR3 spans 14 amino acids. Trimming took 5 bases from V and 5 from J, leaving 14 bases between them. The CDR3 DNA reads TGTGCCAGCAGCCCCGGACTAGGGGGAGATACGCAGTATTTT. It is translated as CASSPGLGGDTQYF. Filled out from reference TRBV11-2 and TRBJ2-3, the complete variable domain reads EAGVAQSPRYKIIEKRQSVAFWCNPISGHATLYWYQQILGQGPKLLIQFQNNGVVDDSQLPKDRFSAERLKGVDSTLKIQPAKLEDSAVYLCASSPGLGGDTQYFGPGTRLTVL.

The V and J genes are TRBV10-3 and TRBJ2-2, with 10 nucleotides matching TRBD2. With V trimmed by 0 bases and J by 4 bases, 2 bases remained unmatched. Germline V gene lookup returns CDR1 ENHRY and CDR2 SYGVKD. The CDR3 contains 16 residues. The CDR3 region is CAISESIAGGTGELFF. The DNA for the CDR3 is TGTGCCATCAGTGAGTCAATAGCGGGGGGCACCGGGGAGCTGTTTTTT.

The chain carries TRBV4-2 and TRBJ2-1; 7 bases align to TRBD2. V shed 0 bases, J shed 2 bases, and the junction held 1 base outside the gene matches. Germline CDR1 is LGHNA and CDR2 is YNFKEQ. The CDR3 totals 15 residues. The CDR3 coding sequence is TGTGCCAGCAGCCAAGAGGGGGGGGCCTACAATGAGCAGTTCTTC. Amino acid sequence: CASSQEGGAYNEQFF.